This is a list of T cell receptor beta chains from one sample in a study of beta chain features in type 1 diabetes. Sequenced by immunoSEQ multiplex PCR; TCRdb stores in-frame clones only, minus some. The table records a few hundred thousand clones, around a fifth of them present only once. Sequenced input: naive CD4+ T cells from blood. The receptors come from a woman younger than 30 in good health. Both conserved end residues are trimmed from each CDR3.

len,v_gene,j_gene,CDR3aa
14,TRBV9,TRBJ1-1,ASTSGQGLADTEAF
14,TRBV6-6,TRBJ2-5,VTGLAGGYWEETQY
12,TRBV18,TRBJ1-1,ASSPGTGNTEAF
14,TRBV6-5,TRBJ2-5,ASSYLGREGQETQY
15,TRBV7-2,TRBJ1-2,ASSQDVRGGRNYGYT
13,TRBV25-1,TRBJ2-1,ASSEYGNRYNEQF
13,TRBV2,TRBJ1-1,ASSERDSGWTEAF
16,TRBV13,TRBJ2-2,ASSLGLAGRYPTGELF
11,TRBV4-1,TRBJ1-2,ASSQVLGAGYT
10,TRBV5-1,TRBJ2-1,ASSVSGNEQF
10,TRBV28,TRBJ1-1,ASSTGNTEAF
12,TRBV28,TRBJ2-7,ASSPLTRSYEQY
11,TRBV29-1,TRBJ2-7,SVMGQGNYEQY
10,TRBV5-1,TRBJ1-2,ASSPGDRGYT
13,TRBV15,TRBJ2-7,ATSRDRAGAREQY
14,TRBV7-9,TRBJ1-1,ASSLGAITPDTEAF
9,TRBV10-3,TRBJ2-5,ATSLQETQY
10,TRBV7-9,TRBJ1-4,ASSRQGEKLF
12,TRBV5-4,TRBJ2-1,ASRTGQGNNEQF
13,TRBV5-4,TRBJ2-5,ASSIAARLTQTQY
15,TRBV15,TRBJ2-7,ATSLTPLGLVNYEQY
12,TRBV29-1,TRBJ1-1,SVTGPIGGTEAF
13,TRBV6-6,TRBJ1-2,ASSYFSQGPFGYT
15,TRBV5-1,TRBJ1-2,ASSLEGTGGSIDGYT
12,TRBV7-2,TRBJ1-1,ASSLQGMNTEAF
17,TRBV10-3,TRBJ1-5,AISGRRAGGEYSNQPQH
14,TRBV30,TRBJ1-2,AWRRNRLLPGSGYT
13,TRBV30,TRBJ2-7,AWSEGLAGIYEQY
15,TRBV30,TRBJ2-3,AWRRGTSGIYTDTQY
12,TRBV25-1,TRBJ1-6,ASSPGGYNSPLH
15,TRBV29-1,TRBJ2-6,SVGEGTGGSGANVLT
14,TRBV9,TRBJ2-3,ASSLGGGASTDTQY